This T cell receptor (beta chain) originates from a study of blood T cells in healthy people across ages. V dropped 5 bases and J dropped 5; count of bases not matched to a gene: 5. This CDR3 comprises 14 residues. Germline CDR1 reads SGHTA; CDR2 reads FQGNSA. Primed by a sample-barcoded 5' primer and a J-beta primer mix, a second PCR proceeded for roughly 7 to 12 cycles. Every single cDNA molecule received a tag from a template-switch adaptor with 12 random nucleotides. TCRdb ran MiXCR on the 5' RACE reads and lists one entry per CDR3 protein. The sample carries 800,000 to 950,000 distinct CDR3 sequences, roughly 40% recorded once. Concerning this clonotype itself: Its antigen is not known.

Study-level points and caveats: Both higher diversity and more naive CD4+ cells marked long-lived donors when set against aged donors.

The sequencing input was blood. V and J are TRBV7-2 and TRBJ2-2; 7 nucleotides align to TRBD1. This receptor was taken from a man aged 18-30 years in good health. The CDR3 nucleotides read TGTGCCAGCAGCGGTACGACAGGGACCGGGGAGCTGTTTTTT. This translates into CASSGTTGTGELFF.